This TCR beta chain was captured in a study of PD-L1 blockade in urothelial cancer. Looking at the study overall: Across blood samples, T cells had a median count of 141,255. Points from the study as a whole: For durable-benefit patients, tumor-associated blood clones expanded more at 3 weeks.

About this clone: Its antigen is still unknown.

Deletions cut 5 bases from V and 4 bases from J, with 11 bases between. CDR1 is SGHAT and CDR2 is FQNNGV in the germline V gene. The CDR3 runs 13 residues. Sequencing used immunoSEQ multiplex PCR; TCRdb keeps in-frame clones, though not all of them. This sample has some 100,000 clones, with about 91% found just once. It was locally advanced or metastatic urothelial carcinoma that patients had. Per-patient samples, pretreatment and on-treatment, numbered 1 to 8. This chain connects TRBV11-2 to TRBJ1-1; no reliable D call. The TCR originated in an elderly woman with urothelial cancer. The material was PBMCs, obtained around atezolizumab (anti-PD-L1) treatment. Here the CDR3 DNA reads TGTGCCAGCAGCCGGAGAGGCCGCACTGAAGCTTTCTTT. Translation gives CASSRRGRTEAFF.